The source of this TCR beta chain is a study of shared T cell receptors in the human thymus. The method was immunoSEQ multiplex PCR; TCRdb's version includes in-frame clones alone and lacks a portion of them. This table has around 730,000 clones, 80% to 90% appearing once. Germline V lookup: CDR1 MDHEN, CDR2 SYDVKM. Trimming shortened V by 2 bases and J by 5 bases, and 10 bases separated the two germline ends. This CDR3 spans 15 amino acids. The same data also contributed to another study, on human thymus T cells. From that report: The thymus was resected at corrective cardiac surgery. It looked as if thymic and blood repertoires used V and J genes in a biased way. Related research described thymic repertoires that were highly overlapping among unrelated individuals.

The sequence was obtained from a girl under three years old with a congenital heart defect. Sequencing was performed on thymocytes. The chain is built from TRBV28 and TRBJ1-6; TRBD1 is a possible D gene (6 bases). This chain's CDR3 is CASSLRYRDNSPLHF. The CDR3, as DNA: TGTGCCAGCAGTTTACGGTACAGGGATAATTCACCCCTCCACTTT.